This T cell receptor beta chain is from a study of a mutant IDH1 vaccine in newly diagnosed glioma. On the study more broadly: Prior therapy was radiotherapy, temozolomide, or both; most received both.

Germline V gene sequence: CDR1 SGHRS, CDR2 YFSETQ. CDR3 length: 18 amino acids. With 4 bases clipped from V and 1 base from J, the junction kept 9 bases outside the gene matches. In the case of this clone: The antigen is unknown.

Time point given: week 35, safety follow-up. Doses of 300 ug of mutant IDH1 20-mer peptide were given with topical imiquimod. Newly diagnosed WHO grade 3 or 4 IDH1-mutant, ATRX-lost astrocytomas were identified in the donors. Produced via immunoSEQ multiplex PCR; TCRdb's table is partial and in-frame only. Seen here are about 60,000 clones, 75% to 85% observed once, and the top ten hold approximately 5%. The specimen comprised PBMCs, sampled from a glioma patient whose treatment included an IDH1 peptide vaccine. The source is a man aged 35-49 years with glioma. The V gene is TRBV5-1, the J gene TRBJ2-6, with 9 bases lining up with TRBD1. The DNA for the CDR3 is TGCGCCAGCAGCCGAAGACAGGGGGGCGATTCTGGGGCCAACGTCCTGACTTTC. It yields the protein CASSRRQGGDSGANVLTF.